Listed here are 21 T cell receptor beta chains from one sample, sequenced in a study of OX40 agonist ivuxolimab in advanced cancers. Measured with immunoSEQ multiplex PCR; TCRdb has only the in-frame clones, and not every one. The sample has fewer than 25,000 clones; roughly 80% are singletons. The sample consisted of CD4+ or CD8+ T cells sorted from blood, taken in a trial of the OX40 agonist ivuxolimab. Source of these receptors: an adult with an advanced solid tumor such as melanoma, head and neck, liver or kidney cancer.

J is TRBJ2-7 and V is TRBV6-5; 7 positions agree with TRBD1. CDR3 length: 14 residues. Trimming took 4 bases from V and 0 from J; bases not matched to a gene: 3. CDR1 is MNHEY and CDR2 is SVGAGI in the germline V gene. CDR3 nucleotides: TGTGCCAGCAGTTCAGGGGGTTCCTCCTACGAGCAGTACTTC. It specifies CASSSGGSSYEQYF.

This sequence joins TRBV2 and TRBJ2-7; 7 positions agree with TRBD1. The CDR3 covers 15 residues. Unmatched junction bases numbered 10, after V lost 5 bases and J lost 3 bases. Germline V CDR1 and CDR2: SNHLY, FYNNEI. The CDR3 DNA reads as TGTGCCAGCAGTTACTCGCCGGGACAGTTCTACGAGCAGTACTTC. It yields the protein CASSYSPGQFYEQYF.

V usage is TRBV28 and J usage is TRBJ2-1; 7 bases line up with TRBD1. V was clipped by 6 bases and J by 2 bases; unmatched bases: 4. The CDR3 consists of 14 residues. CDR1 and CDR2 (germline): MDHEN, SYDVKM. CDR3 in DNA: TGTGCCAGCAGCTCCGACAGGGCCTACAATGAGCAGTTCTTC. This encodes CASSSDRAYNEQFF.

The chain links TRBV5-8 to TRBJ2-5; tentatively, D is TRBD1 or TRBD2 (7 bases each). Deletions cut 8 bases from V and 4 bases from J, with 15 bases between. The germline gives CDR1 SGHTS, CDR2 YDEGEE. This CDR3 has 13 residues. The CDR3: CARRGGGPETQYF. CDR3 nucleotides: TGTGCCAGGAGGGGAGGGGGCCCAGAGACCCAGTACTTC.

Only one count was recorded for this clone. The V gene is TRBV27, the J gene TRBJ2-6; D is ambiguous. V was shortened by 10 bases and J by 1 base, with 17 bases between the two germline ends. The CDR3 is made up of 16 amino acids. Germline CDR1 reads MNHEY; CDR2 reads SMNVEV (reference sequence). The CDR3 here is CATRPLILSGANVLTF. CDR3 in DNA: TGTGCCACAAGGCCACTAATTTTGTCTGGGGCCAACGTCCTGACTTTC. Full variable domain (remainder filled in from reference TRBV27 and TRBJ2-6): EAQVTQNPRYLITVTGKKLTVTCSQNMNHEYMSWYRQDPGLGLRQIYYSMNVEVTDKGDVPEGYKVSRKEKRNFPLILESPSPNQTSLYFCATRPLILSGANVLTFGAGSRLTVL.

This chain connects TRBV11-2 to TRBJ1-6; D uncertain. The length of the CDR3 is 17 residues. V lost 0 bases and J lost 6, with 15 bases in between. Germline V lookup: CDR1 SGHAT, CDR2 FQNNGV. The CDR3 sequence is CASSLEVLPGGNSPLHF. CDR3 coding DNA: TGTGCCAGCAGCTTAGAAGTCCTCCCGGGCGGTAATTCACCCCTCCACTTT.

As DNA, the CDR3 is TGTGCCAGCAGTGAAGCCATTGACTTACAGGGAGATCAGCCCCAGCATTTT. This gives the protein CASSEAIDLQGDQPQHF. This sequence joins TRBV2 and TRBJ1-5; D perhaps matches TRBD1 (6 bases). CDR3 length: 17 amino acids. CDR1 SNHLY and CDR2 FYNNEI come from the germline V gene. V gave up 0 bases and J gave up 5 bases, with 17 bases separating them.

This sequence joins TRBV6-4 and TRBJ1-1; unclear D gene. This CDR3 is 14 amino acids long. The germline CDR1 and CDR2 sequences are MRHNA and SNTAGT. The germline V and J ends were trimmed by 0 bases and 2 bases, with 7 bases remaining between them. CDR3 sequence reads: CASSDSPGNTEAFF. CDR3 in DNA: TGTGCCAGCAGTGACTCGCCGGGAAACACTGAAGCTTTCTTT.

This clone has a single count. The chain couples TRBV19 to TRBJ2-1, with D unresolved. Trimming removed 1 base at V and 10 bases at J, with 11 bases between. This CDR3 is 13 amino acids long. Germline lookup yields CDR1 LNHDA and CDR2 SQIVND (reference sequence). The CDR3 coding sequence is TGTGCCAGTAGTATAGCAATCTCAATGGAGCAGTTCTTC. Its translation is CASSIAISMEQFF.

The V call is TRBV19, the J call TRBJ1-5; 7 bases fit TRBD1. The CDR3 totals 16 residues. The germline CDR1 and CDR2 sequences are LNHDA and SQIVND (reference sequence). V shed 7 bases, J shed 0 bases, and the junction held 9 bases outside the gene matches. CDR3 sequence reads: CASTPGQIYSNQPQHF. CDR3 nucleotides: TGTGCCAGTACCCCGGGACAGATTTATAGCAATCAGCCCCAGCATTTT.

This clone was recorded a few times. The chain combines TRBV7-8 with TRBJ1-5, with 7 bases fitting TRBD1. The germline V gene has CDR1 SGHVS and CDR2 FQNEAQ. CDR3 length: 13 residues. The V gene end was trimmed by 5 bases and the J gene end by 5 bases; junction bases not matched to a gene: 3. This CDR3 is CASSSRGDQPQHF. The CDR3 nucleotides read TGTGCCAGCAGCAGCAGGGGGGATCAGCCCCAGCATTTT. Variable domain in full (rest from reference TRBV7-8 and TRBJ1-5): GAGVSQSPRYKVAKRGQDVALRCDPISGHVSLFWYQQALGQGPEFLTYFQNEAQLDKSGLPSDRFFAERPEGSVSTLKIQRTQQEDSAVYLCASSSRGDQPQHFGDGTRLSIL.

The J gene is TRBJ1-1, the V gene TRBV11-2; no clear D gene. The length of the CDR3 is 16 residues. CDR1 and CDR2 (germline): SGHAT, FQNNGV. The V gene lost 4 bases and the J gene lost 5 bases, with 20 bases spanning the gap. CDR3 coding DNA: TGTGCCAGCAGCTCCGTGTACTTTCCCCCGGGGACTGAAGCTTTCTTT. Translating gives CASSSVYFPPGTEAFF.

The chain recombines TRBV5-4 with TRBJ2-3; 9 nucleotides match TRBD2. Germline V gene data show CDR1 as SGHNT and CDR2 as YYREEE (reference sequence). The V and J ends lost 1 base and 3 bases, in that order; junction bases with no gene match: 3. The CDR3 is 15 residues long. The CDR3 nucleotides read TGTGCCAGCAGCTTGCGGCTAGCGGGAACAGATACGCAGTATTTT. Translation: CASSLRLAGTDTQYF.

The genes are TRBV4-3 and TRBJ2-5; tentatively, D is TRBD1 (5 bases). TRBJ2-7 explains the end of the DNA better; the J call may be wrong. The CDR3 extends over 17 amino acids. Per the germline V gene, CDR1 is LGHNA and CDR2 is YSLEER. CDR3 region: CASSQGLGLGLTYEQYF. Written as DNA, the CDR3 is TGCGCCAGCAGCCAAGGGCTGGGGCTCGGCCTTACTTACGAGCAGTACTTC.

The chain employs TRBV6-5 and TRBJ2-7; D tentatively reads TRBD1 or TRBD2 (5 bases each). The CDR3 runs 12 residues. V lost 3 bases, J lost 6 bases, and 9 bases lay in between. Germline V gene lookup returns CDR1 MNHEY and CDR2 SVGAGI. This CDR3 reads CASSYPGTEQYF. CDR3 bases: TGTGCCAGCAGTTATCCAGGGACCGAGCAGTACTTC.

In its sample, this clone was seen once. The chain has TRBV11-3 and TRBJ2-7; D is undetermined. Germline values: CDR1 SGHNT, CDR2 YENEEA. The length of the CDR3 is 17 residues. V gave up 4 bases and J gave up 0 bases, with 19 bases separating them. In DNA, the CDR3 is TGTGCCAGCAGCTCCGGCTTCTTCCCCATTCTCTCCTACGAGCAGTACTTC. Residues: CASSSGFFPILSYEQYF.

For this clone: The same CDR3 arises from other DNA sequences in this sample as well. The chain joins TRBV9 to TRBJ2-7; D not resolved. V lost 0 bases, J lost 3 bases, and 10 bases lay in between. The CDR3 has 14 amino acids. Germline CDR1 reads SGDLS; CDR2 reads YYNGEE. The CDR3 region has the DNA TGTGCCAGCAGCGTAGGGGGTGGGGACTACGAGCAGTACTTC. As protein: CASSVGGGDYEQYF.

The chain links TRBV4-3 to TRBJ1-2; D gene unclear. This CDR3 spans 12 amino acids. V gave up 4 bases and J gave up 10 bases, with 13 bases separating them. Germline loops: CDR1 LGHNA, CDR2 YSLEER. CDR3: CASSPSGLVYTF. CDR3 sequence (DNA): TGCGCCAGCAGCCCGAGCGGACTTGTCTACACCTTC.

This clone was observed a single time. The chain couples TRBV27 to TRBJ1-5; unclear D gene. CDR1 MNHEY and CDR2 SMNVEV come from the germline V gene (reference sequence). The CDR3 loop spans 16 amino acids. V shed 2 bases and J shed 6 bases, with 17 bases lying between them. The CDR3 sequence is CASSLIMGGLGQPQHF. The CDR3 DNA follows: TGTGCCAGCAGTTTAATAATGGGAGGGCTCGGTCAGCCCCAGCATTTT.

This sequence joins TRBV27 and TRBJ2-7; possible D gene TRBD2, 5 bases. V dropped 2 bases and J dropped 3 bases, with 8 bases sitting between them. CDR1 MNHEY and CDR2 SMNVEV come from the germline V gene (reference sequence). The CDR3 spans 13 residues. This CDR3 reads CASSLSGRYEQYF. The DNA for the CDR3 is TGTGCCAGCAGTTTAAGCGGTCGCTACGAGCAGTACTTC.

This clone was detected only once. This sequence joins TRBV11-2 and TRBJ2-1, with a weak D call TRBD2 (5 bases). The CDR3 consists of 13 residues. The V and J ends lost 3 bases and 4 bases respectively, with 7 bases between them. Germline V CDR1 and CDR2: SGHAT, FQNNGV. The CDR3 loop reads CASSFPGYNEQFF. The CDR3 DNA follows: TGTGCCAGCAGCTTCCCGGGATACAATGAGCAGTTCTTC.